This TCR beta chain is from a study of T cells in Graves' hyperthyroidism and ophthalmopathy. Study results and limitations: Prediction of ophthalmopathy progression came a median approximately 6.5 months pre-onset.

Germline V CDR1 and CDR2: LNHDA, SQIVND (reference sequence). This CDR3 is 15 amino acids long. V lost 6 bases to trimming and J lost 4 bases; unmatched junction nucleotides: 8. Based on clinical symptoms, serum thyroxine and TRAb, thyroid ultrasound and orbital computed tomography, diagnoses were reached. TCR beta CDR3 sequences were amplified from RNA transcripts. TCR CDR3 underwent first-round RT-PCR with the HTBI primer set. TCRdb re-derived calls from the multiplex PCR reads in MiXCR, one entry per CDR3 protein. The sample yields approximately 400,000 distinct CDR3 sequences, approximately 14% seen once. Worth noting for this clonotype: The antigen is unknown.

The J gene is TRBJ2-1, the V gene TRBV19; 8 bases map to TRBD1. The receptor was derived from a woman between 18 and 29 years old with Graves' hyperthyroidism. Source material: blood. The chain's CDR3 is CASRTPGQAYNEQFF. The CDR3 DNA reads TGTGCCAGTAGGACCCCGGGACAGGCTTACAATGAGCAGTTCTTC.